This is a list of T cell receptor beta chains from one sample in a study of blood T cell repertoires in COVID-19. TCRdb's table, derived via immunoSEQ multiplex PCR, lists solely in-frame clones and lacks some. The sample carries approximately 60,000 clones, under 80% recorded once. Source material: peripheral blood. The origin of the receptors is a man between 60 and 70 years old with acute or convalescent COVID-19. Each CDR3 is given with its conserved first and last residue. D genes are given only for firm matches. Rows give clone size only sometimes, using once, few, many, or a class for an expanded clone.

TRBJ1-5,TRBV21-1,NA,NA,TGTGCCAGCAGTAACTCAGGGGGCCCCGATCAGCCCCAGCATTTT,CASSNSGGPDQPQHF
TRBJ2-7,TRBV7-2,few,TRBD2,TGTGCCAGCAGCTTATCCAGCGGGAGGGTGGGGGAGCAGTACTTC,CASSLSSGRVGEQYF
TRBJ1-5,TRBV6-2/TRBV6-3,NA,NA,TGTGCCAGCAGTTTCCTACAGGGCAGCCAGCCCCAGCATTTT,CASSFLQGSQPQHF
TRBJ2-1,TRBV3-1/TRBV3-2,NA,TRBD2,TGTGCCAGCAGCCTGGGACTAGCGGGCTCCAATGAGCAGTTCTTC,CASSLGLAGSNEQFF
TRBJ2-7,TRBV7-8,NA,NA,TGTGCCAGCAGCCCGGGAGTGGGGGTCGGCGAGCAGTACTTC,CASSPGVGVGEQYF
TRBJ2-7,TRBV7-8,NA,NA,TGTGCCAGCAGCTTAGTAAGGGGTAAGGACTACGAGCAGTACTTC,CASSLVRGKDYEQYF
TRBJ2-3,TRBV2,NA,NA,TGTGCCAGCGGCCCACCAGATACGCAGTATTTT,CASGPPDTQYF
TRBJ1-3,TRBV3-1/TRBV3-2,NA,NA,TGTGCCAGCAGCCAACCGGTGTTTGGAAACACCATATATTTT,CASSQPVFGNTIYF
TRBJ2-3,TRBV9,NA,NA,TGTGCCAGCAGCGTAGCCCCTGGCCCAGATACGCAGTATTTT,CASSVAPGPDTQYF
TRBJ1-5,TRBV7-2,NA,TRBD1,TGTGCCAGCAGCCGGACAGGGGGTTACAATCAGCCCCAGCATTTT,CASSRTGGYNQPQHF
TRBJ1-2,TRBV28,NA,NA,NA,CASSSSTGEWDYGYTF
TRBJ2-7,TRBV7-8,once,NA,TGTGCCAGCAGCTTAGAGCAGGGTTCTGAGCAGTACTTC,CASSLEQGSEQYF
TRBJ2-1,TRBV5-6,few,NA,TGTGCCAGCAGCTTGGCAGGGGTAGCGACGAATGAGCAGTTCTTC,CASSLAGVATNEQFF
TRBJ2-2,TRBV27,NA,TRBD2,TGTGCCAGCAGTTCCCAGCGGGAGGACTACACCGGGGAGCTGTTTTTT,CASSSQREDYTGELFF
TRBJ2-6,TRBV30,few,NA,TGTGCCTGGAACGTGAGAGGGGGGGCCAACGTCCTGACTTTC,CAWNVRGGANVLTF
TRBJ2-2,TRBV10-3,NA,NA,TGTGCCATCAGTAGCGGCAAGAACACCGGGGAGCTGTTTTTT,CAISSGKNTGELFF
TRBJ2-1,TRBV11-3,NA,TRBD2,TGTGCCAGCAGCCCAGCGGGAGGGCCCGACAATGAGCAGTTCTTC,CASSPAGGPDNEQFF
TRBJ1-4,TRBV5-1,NA,TRBD1,TGCGCCAGCAGTACGGGACAGGGGACAACTAATGAAAAACTGTTTTTT,CASSTGQGTTNEKLFF
TRBJ2-1,TRBV7-9,NA,TRBD2,TGTGCCAGCAGCGTGACTAGCGGGAGGCAGAATGAGCAGTTCTTC,CASSVTSGRQNEQFF
TRBJ1-2,TRBV11-2,NA,NA,TGTGCCAGCAGCTCCCCGGACATCTTTAGGAAATATGGCTACACCTTC,CASSSPDIFRKYGYTF
TRBJ2-7,TRBV5-1,NA,TRBD1,TGCGCCAGCAGCTACGGGACAGGGTTCTCCTACGAGCAGTACTTC,CASSYGTGFSYEQYF
TRBJ2-7,TRBV10-2,NA,NA,TGCGCCAGCAGTGAGGGGACAAACTACGAGCAGTACTTC,CASSEGTNYEQYF
TRBJ2-2,TRBV19,NA,TRBD1,TGTGCCAGTAGTTTCGACAGGGGCACCGCGAACACCGGGGAGCTGTTTTTT,CASSFDRGTANTGELFF
TRBJ2-3,TRBV9,NA,TRBD2,TGTGCCAGCAGCGTAGGTAGCGGGGGGAGGAATACGCAGTATTTT,CASSVGSGGRNTQYF
TRBJ1-4,TRBV28,once,TRBD1,TGTGCCAGCAGTTCGAAACTGGGACAGCATGAAAAACTGTTTTTT,CASSSKLGQHEKLFF
TRBJ1-2,TRBV28,NA,NA,TGTGCCAGTGCGGGCCCTGGCTATGGCTACACCTTC,CASAGPGYGYTF
TRBJ2-4,TRBV27,NA,NA,TGTGCCAGCAGTTTAGCAGGGAAGGGGGACATTCAGTACTTC,CASSLAGKGDIQYF
TRBJ1-4,TRBV4-2,NA,NA,TGTGCCAGCAGCCAGGAAGGCGTGGGGCGGGGTTCGGGAGAAAAACTGTTTTTT,CASSQEGVGRGSGEKLFF
TRBJ2-6,TRBV30,once,NA,TGTGCTTGTTACTCTGGGGCCAACGTCCTGACTTTC,CACYSGANVLTF
TRBJ1-2,TRBV9,NA,TRBD1,TGTGCCAGCAGCACAGGGGGGAACTATGGCTACACCTTC,CASSTGGNYGYTF
TRBJ2-1,TRBV6-5,once,NA,TGTGCCAGCAGTTACCAGACGGGGGTCTCGGGCAATGAGCAGTTCTTC,CASSYQTGVSGNEQFF
TRBJ2-1,TRBV4-1,few,TRBD2,TGCGCCAGCAGCCAAGTTGCGACTAGCGGTAACAATGAGCAGTTCTTC,CASSQVATSGNNEQFF
TRBJ2-3,TRBV6-5,NA,NA,TGTGCCAGCACCCGGACACCTTCTAGCACAGATACGCAGTATTTT,CASTRTPSSTDTQYF
TRBJ2-7,TRBV5-4,few,TRBD1,TGTGCCAGCAGCACCGGACAGGGGAAGTACGAGCAGTACTTC,CASSTGQGKYEQYF
TRBJ2-5,TRBV19,NA,TRBD2,TGTGCCAGTAGTAAAAATCGGCTAGCGGGAGGAGAGACCCAGTACTTC,CASSKNRLAGGETQYF
TRBJ2-7,TRBV23-1,NA,TRBD1,TGCGCCAGGGAGAACAGGGGACCCGAGCAGTACTTC,CARENRGPEQYF
TRBJ2-7,TRBV6-1,NA,TRBD1,TGTGCCAGCAGTGAGACGACAGGGGGTGGGCAGTACTTC,CASSETTGGGQYF
TRBJ2-1,TRBV6-1,few,TRBD2,TGTGCCAGCAGTCAAGGACTAGCGGGAGGTGGCAATGAGCAGTTCTTC,CASSQGLAGGGNEQFF
TRBJ2-7,TRBV27,NA,TRBD2,TGTGCCAGCAGTCCCCTAGCGGGACTCTCCTACGAGCAGTACTTC,CASSPLAGLSYEQYF
TRBJ2-7,TRBV3-1/TRBV3-2,NA,NA,TGTGCCAGCAGCCCCGACATGGTACCCCCCTACGAGCAGTACTTC,CASSPDMVPPYEQYF
TRBJ2-2,TRBV29-1,medium-sized,NA,TGCAGCGTCGCTGACTCGAACACCGGGGAGCTGTTTTTT,CSVADSNTGELFF
TRBJ2-5,TRBV30,NA,NA,TGTGCCTGGAGTTGGAGGGAAGAGACCCAGTACTTC,CAWSWREETQYF
TRBJ1-5,TRBV20-1,NA,NA,TGCAGTGCTAGTTCGGGGGTTCAGCCCCAGCATTTT,CSASSGVQPQHF
TRBJ1-5,TRBV20-1,NA,NA,TGCAGTGCTAGTCCGGGAGCAGGAGCTCAGCCCCAGCATTTT,CSASPGAGAQPQHF
TRBJ2-1,TRBV7-6,NA,NA,TGTGCCAGCAGCCGACTGGCAGAGGTCCATGAGCAGTTCTTC,CASSRLAEVHEQFF
TRBJ1-1,TRBV12-3/TRBV12-4,NA,NA,TGTGCCAGCAGATCACGGTCCGCTGAAGCTTTCTTT,CASRSRSAEAFF
TRBJ2-3,TRBV29-1,NA,TRBD2,TGCAGCGTTTCCCAGGGACTAGTGGCAGATACGCAGTATTTT,CSVSQGLVADTQYF
TRBJ1-1,TRBV7-9,NA,TRBD1,TGTGCCAGCAGCTCGCAGGGGGGAGAGACTGAAGCTTTCTTT,CASSSQGGETEAFF
TRBJ2-3,TRBV28,once,TRBD1,TGTGCCAGCGGGACCCCCGGGACAGGGCTACGAAATACGCAGTATTTT,CASGTPGTGLRNTQYF
TRBJ1-5,TRBV7-9,NA,NA,TGTGCCAGCAGCCCAGGGGGCAATCAGCCCCAGCATTTT,CASSPGGNQPQHF
TRBJ2-6,TRBV27,NA,NA,TGTGCCAGCAGTTCGGACAGCCCTGGGGCCAACGTCCTGACTTTC,CASSSDSPGANVLTF
TRBJ1-3,TRBV13,few,NA,TGTGCCAGCAGCTTTGTGGAGGCCGGAAACACCATATATTTT,CASSFVEAGNTIYF
TRBJ2-2,TRBV19,many,TRBD1,TGTGCCAGTAGTGTGCAGACAGGGGGCGACACCGGGGAGCTGTTTTTT,CASSVQTGGDTGELFF